The 31 T cell receptor beta chains reported below all come from one sample, sequenced in a study of cytomegalovirus exposure and HLA in healthy donors (dated by TCRdb to the late 2010s). The method behind the library was the immunoSEQ multiplex PCR assay. This is the immuneACCESS table as TCRdb keeps it, with only in-frame sequences that have V and J called. A part of the clones is gone; compared with another copy, unresolved V genes explain less than half, and the rest is unexplained. Here the sample has some 100,000 clones; roughly 90% occur a single time. The top ten constitute about 2% of the sample. The specimen was PBMCs. The receptors derive from a young woman in good health and CMV-seronegative.

The chain is built from TRBV27 and TRBJ1-3; the match to TRBD1 covers 7 bases. J lost 0 bases, V lost 4 bases, and 6 bases had no gene match. The CDR3 covers 16 residues. Germline V gives CDR1 MNHEY, CDR2 SMNVEV (reference sequence). The DNA for the CDR3 is TGTGCCAGCAGTTCCACTCACAGGGGCTCTGGAAACACCATATATTTT. The encoded protein is CASSSTHRGSGNTIYF.

The chain carries TRBV9 and TRBJ2-3; D is perhaps TRBD1 (5 bases). The CDR3 has 13 amino acids. CDR1 is SGDLS, CDR2 YYNGEE, per germline. Trimming stripped 0 bases from V and 3 bases from J, with 5 bases between. CDR3 nucleotide sequence: TGTGCCAGCAGCGTAGGGACAACAGATACGCAGTATTTT. It codes for CASSVGTTDTQYF.

This clone has more than one count but fewer than ten. The gene calls are TRBV7-2 and TRBJ1-1, with 10 bases that match TRBD1. CDR1 SGHTA and CDR2 FQGNSA come from the germline V gene. This CDR3 spans 13 amino acids. Trimming at V came to 5 bases and at J to 12 bases, leaving 9 bases not matched to a gene. CDR3 nucleotides: TGTGCCAGCAGCATAAGACAGGGGGCTATGTCTTTCTTT. Residues: CASSIRQGAMSFF.

J is TRBJ1-1 and V is TRBV6-6, with no clear D. From germline, CDR1 is MNHNY and CDR2 SVGAGI (reference sequence). Trimming stripped 5 bases from V and 6 bases from J, with 7 bases between. This CDR3 spans 11 amino acids. The CDR3 spells CASSIGAEAFF. In DNA, the CDR3 is TGTGCCAGCAGTATCGGGGCTGAAGCTTTCTTT.

The chain uses TRBV5-1 and TRBJ2-1; weak D call: TRBD2 (5 bases). The V end was cut by 1 base, the J end by 5 bases, with 13 bases between. The CDR3 is 15 residues long. CDR1 and CDR2 from the germline V gene are SGHRS and YFSETQ. The CDR3 spells CASSLTLGVDNEQFF. The CDR3 nucleotides are TGCGCCAGCAGCTTGACCCTGGGAGTAGACAATGAGCAGTTCTTC. The whole variable domain, filled in from reference TRBV5-1 and TRBJ2-1, reads KAGVTQTPRYLIKTRGQQVTLSCSPISGHRSVSWYQQTPGQGLQFLFEYFSETQRNKGNFPGRFSGRQFSNSRSEMNVSTLELGDSALYLCASSLTLGVDNEQFFGPGTRLTVL.

The V gene is TRBV18, the J gene TRBJ2-3; 12 bases map to TRBD2. The germline V gene encodes CDR1 KGHSH and CDR2 LQKENI. The CDR3 consists of 18 residues. V was clipped by 3 bases and J by 5 bases; unmatched bases: 12. DNA for the CDR3: TGTGCCAGCTCACCTGGTCGCTCGGGACTAGCGGGCGTAGATACGCAGTATTTT. Encoded protein: CASSPGRSGLAGVDTQYF.

The chain has TRBV5-6 and TRBJ2-5; D might be TRBD1 (5 bases). V lost 1 base and J 4 bases, leaving 11 bases between the germline ends. The CDR3 consists of 14 residues. Germline V lookup: CDR1 SGHDT, CDR2 YYEEEE. Here the CDR3 DNA reads TGTGCCAGCAGCTTGCGCCATAGGGGAGAGACCCAGTACTTC. It is translated as CASSLRHRGETQYF.

The V call is TRBV4-3, the J call TRBJ1-2; D unclear. V was clipped by 3 bases and J by 6 bases, with 11 bases between them. Germline V gene data show CDR1 as LGHNA and CDR2 as YSLEER. The CDR3 is made up of 13 amino acids. DNA for the CDR3: TGCGCCAGCAGCCACCCCTCCATAGATGGCTACACCTTC. This encodes CASSHPSIDGYTF.

The rearrangement links TRBV27 to TRBJ2-5; 8 nucleotides match TRBD2. CDR3 length equals 15 residues. The germline V gene encodes CDR1 MNHEY and CDR2 SMNVEV (reference sequence). J gave up 5 bases and V 3 bases, and 8 bases lay outside the gene matches. The DNA of the CDR3 is TGTGCCAGCAGTTTGGGACCGGGGGGGGATGAGACCCAGTACTTC. Translating it yields CASSLGPGGDETQYF.

The gene calls are TRBV28 and TRBJ2-1, with 13 positions matching TRBD2. This CDR3 has 17 amino acids. The J segment lost 7 bases and the V segment lost 5 bases, leaving 11 bases of the junction unmatched. Germline loops: CDR1 MDHEN, CDR2 SYDVKM. The DNA of the CDR3 is TGTGCCAGCAGTCCCCTGACTAGCGGGAGGACCGTAAATGAGCAGTTCTTC. Protein product: CASSPLTSGRTVNEQFF.

V gene TRBV28 combines with J gene TRBJ2-7; a weak D match, TRBD2 (5 bases). Trimming took off 7 bases at V and 3 bases at J, with 22 bases between the two ends. The CDR3 contains 16 residues. The germline V gene has CDR1 MDHEN and CDR2 SYDVKM. The CDR3 loop is CASTPPLLDNFYEQYF. CDR3 sequence (DNA): TGTGCCAGCACCCCCCCCTTACTAGACAATTTCTACGAGCAGTACTTC. Filled out from reference TRBV28 and TRBJ2-7, the complete variable domain reads DVKVTQSSRYLVKRTGEKVFLECVQDMDHENMFWYRQDPGLGLRLIYFSYDVKMKEKGDIPEGYSVSREKKERFSLILESASTNQTSMYLCASTPPLLDNFYEQYFGPGTRLTVT.

This clone was recorded once. The V call is TRBV5-6, the J call TRBJ1-1; perhaps TRBD1 as D (6 bases). V was clipped by 0 bases and J by 0 bases, with 15 bases between them. CDR1 and CDR2 from the germline V gene are SGHDT and YYEEEE. This CDR3 has 17 amino acids. As DNA, the CDR3 is TGTGCCAGCAGCTTGGTTCGAGCAGGACAGCTGAACACTGAAGCTTTCTTT. This gives the protein CASSLVRAGQLNTEAFF.

This clone was detected a few times. The chain couples TRBV19 to TRBJ1-1; TRBD1 might be the D (6 bases). Germline V CDR1 and CDR2: LNHDA, SQIVND (reference sequence). Trimming shortened V by 6 bases and J by 4 bases, and 15 bases separated the two germline ends. This CDR3 is 14 amino acids long. This chain's CDR3 is CASRRGGRGTEAFF. The CDR3, as DNA: TGTGCCAGTAGGAGAGGGGGTCGGGGCACTGAAGCTTTCTTT.

J is TRBJ1-1 and V is TRBV7-8; D is possibly TRBD1 (5 bases). Trimming removed 5 bases from V and 1 base from J, with 8 bases in between. The CDR3 extends over 13 amino acids. Germline loops: CDR1 SGHVS, CDR2 FQNEAQ. For the CDR3, the DNA is TGTGCCAGCAGCAGGGGCGGGAACACTGAAGCTTTCTTT. Translation gives CASSRGGNTEAFF.

The chain is built from TRBV9 and TRBJ1-5, with D possibly being TRBD1 (6 bases). In germline, CDR1 is SGDLS, CDR2 YYNGEE. Trimming stripped 0 bases from V and 7 bases from J, with 8 bases between. This CDR3 is 13 amino acids long. Written as DNA, the CDR3 is TGTGCCAGCAGCGTAGGTCAGGGGCAGCCCCAGCATTTT. Its translation: CASSVGQGQPQHF.

CDR3 DNA: TGTGCCAGCAGCCCCAACCCGCCCGGGACTAGCGGTAGCACAGATACGCAGTATTTT. It specifies CASSPNPPGTSGSTDTQYF. The V and J genes are TRBV7-3 and TRBJ2-3, with TRBD2 matching over 11 bases. The CDR3 runs 19 residues. Germline V gene lookup returns CDR1 SGHTA and CDR2 FQGTGA. With V trimmed by 5 bases and J by 0 bases, 13 bases remained unmatched.

The V gene is TRBV30, the J gene TRBJ2-5, with 7 bases identical to TRBD2. J gave up 5 bases and V 2 bases, and 11 bases lay outside the gene matches. The CDR3 is 15 amino acids. Germline V gene sequence: CDR1 GTSNPN, CDR2 SVGIG (reference sequence). CDR3 bases: TGTGCCTGGAGTCTAGGGACTACCAGGGTGGAGACCCAGTACTTC. Its translation is CAWSLGTTRVETQYF.

The chain is built from TRBV5-1 and TRBJ2-7; 13 bases map to TRBD2. The germline gives CDR1 SGHRS, CDR2 YFSETQ. The CDR3 totals 16 residues. The V and J ends lost 7 bases and 7 bases, in that order; junction bases with no gene match: 14. The CDR3 nucleotides are TGCGCCAGCCAAGCCTCATCGGGACTAGCGGGATCGGAGCAGTACTTC. The encoded protein is CASQASSGLAGSEQYF.

CDR3 bases: TGTGCCAGCAGCTTGGCCATGGAAGAGGATAGCAATCAGCCCCAGCATTTT. This gives the protein CASSLAMEEDSNQPQHF. V gene TRBV5-6 combines with J gene TRBJ1-5; D is uncertain. Looked up from germline, CDR1 is SGHDT and CDR2 is YYEEEE. This CDR3 contains 17 residues. Trimming pared 0 bases from V and 0 bases from J, leaving 13 bases between.

The chain recombines TRBV18 with TRBJ1-1, with 7 bases lining up with TRBD1. CDR3 length equals 14 residues. Germline V gives CDR1 KGHSH, CDR2 LQKENI. With V trimmed by 5 bases and J by 9 bases, 12 bases remained unmatched. The CDR3 sequence is CASSDSLQGTKAFF. CDR3 nucleotides: TGTGCCAGCTCAGACTCCTTACAGGGGACCAAAGCTTTCTTT. The entire variable domain, with the rest obtained from reference TRBV18 and TRBJ1-1, is as follows: NAGVMQNPRHLVRRRGQEARLRCSPMKGHSHVYWYRQLPEEGLKFMVYLQKENIIDESGMPKERFSAEFPKEGPSILRIQQVVRGDSAAYFCASSDSLQGTKAFFGQGTRLTVV.

This sequence joins TRBV7-2 and TRBJ2-2; TRBD1 matches at 8 bases. V was pared by 3 bases and J by 2 bases, with 8 bases of the junction left unmatched. The germline gives CDR1 SGHTA, CDR2 FQGNSA. The CDR3 extends over 17 amino acids. For the CDR3, the DNA is TGTGCCAGCAGCTTGGACCTGGACAGGGTCAACACCGGGGAGCTGTTTTTT. It yields the protein CASSLDLDRVNTGELFF.

The chain uses TRBV4-2 and TRBJ2-3; D unresolved. Germline loops: CDR1 LGHNA, CDR2 YNFKEQ. V gave up 1 base and J gave up 2 bases, with 4 bases separating them. The CDR3 has 13 amino acids. CDR3 coding DNA: TGTGCCAGCAGCCAAGGGCACACAGATACGCAGTATTTT. As protein: CASSQGHTDTQYF.

This chain connects TRBV7-7 to TRBJ2-4; D is ambiguous. The CDR3 runs 14 residues. CDR1 and CDR2 from the germline V gene are SSHAT and FNYEAQ (reference sequence). Trimming removed 2 bases from V and 2 bases from J, with 7 bases in between. The CDR3 loop is CASSLRSPKNIQYF. The DNA of the CDR3 is TGTGCCAGCAGCTTACGGTCCCCCAAAAACATTCAGTACTTC.

CDR3 residues: CASSEGPSGVTYEQYF. The DNA for the CDR3 is TGTGCCAGCAGTGAAGGGCCCAGCGGGGTTACATACGAGCAGTACTTC. The V and J genes are TRBV2 and TRBJ2-5; 7 nucleotides align to TRBD2. The J call is doubtful: the DNA matches TRBJ2-7 better. The CDR3 totals 16 residues. The germline V gene encodes CDR1 SNHLY and CDR2 FYNNEI.

In this sample, this clone turned up once. The chain couples TRBV28 to TRBJ2-3; a possible D gene is TRBD2 (5 bases). This CDR3 contains 15 residues. CDR1 and CDR2 from the germline V gene are MDHEN and SYDVKM. V dropped 8 bases and J dropped 4 bases, with 19 bases sitting between them. The CDR3 protein is CASRGLGLSADTQYF. Here the CDR3 DNA reads TGTGCCAGCCGAGGATTAGGACTCTCCGCAGATACGCAGTATTTT.

CDR3 nucleotide sequence: TGTGCCAGTAGTATTCAGGGGACGGGATCACCCCTCCACTTT. Its translation: CASSIQGTGSPLHF. This chain links TRBV19 with TRBJ1-6, with D possibly matching TRBD1 (6 bases). CDR3 length equals 14 residues. Germline CDR1 reads LNHDA; CDR2 reads SQIVND (reference sequence). The V gene lost 3 bases and the J gene lost 10 bases, with 13 bases spanning the gap.

This clone was seen only a few times. This chain links TRBV19 with TRBJ1-2; TRBD1 aligns across 9 bases. V lost 4 bases to trimming and J lost 8 bases; unmatched junction nucleotides: 8. CDR3 size: 14 residues. The germline V gene encodes CDR1 LNHDA and CDR2 SQIVND (reference sequence). Written as DNA, the CDR3 is TGTGCCAGTAGTACAAGAACAGGGGGCAGCGGCTACACCTTC. Translation gives CASSTRTGGSGYTF.

The chain uses TRBV7-2 and TRBJ2-1; tentative D call: TRBD2 (5 bases). The CDR3 extends over 15 amino acids. Germline V gives CDR1 SGHTA, CDR2 FQGNSA. Trimming took off 5 bases at V and 4 bases at J, with 15 bases between the two ends. CDR3 residues: CASSPRAEPYNEQFF. DNA of the CDR3: TGTGCCAGCAGCCCGCGGGCAGAGCCTTACAATGAGCAGTTCTTC. The variable domain in full, with the rest retrieved from reference TRBV7-2 and TRBJ2-1, is GAGVSQSPSNKVTEKGKDVELRCDPISGHTALYWYRQSLGQGLEFLIYFQGNSAPDKSGLPSDRFSAERTGGSVSTLTIQRTQQEDSAVYLCASSPRAEPYNEQFFGPGTRLTVL.

The gene calls are TRBV9 and TRBJ2-7; 10 bases are a match to TRBD1. Germline CDR1 and CDR2: SGDLS and YYNGEE. This CDR3 has 16 residues. Unmatched junction bases numbered 12, after V lost 4 bases and J lost 5 bases. CDR3 sequence (DNA): TGTGCCAGCAGCCCACGAGGGACAGGGGTGTACCACGAGCAGTACTTC. This codes for CASSPRGTGVYHEQYF.

The V gene is TRBV28, the J gene TRBJ2-5; 7 nucleotides align to TRBD1. There are 16 residues in the CDR3. Losses at the gene ends were 2 bases for V and 2 bases for J; bases not matched to a gene: 8. Germline V gene lookup returns CDR1 MDHEN and CDR2 SYDVKM. The DNA of the CDR3 is TGTGCCAGCAGTTTACCAAGACAGGGCGGGCAAGAGACCCAGTACTTC. Amino acid sequence: CASSLPRQGGQETQYF.

This chain joins TRBV2 and TRBJ1-5; no clear D. The length of the CDR3 is 14 residues. V gave up 2 bases and J gave up 3 bases, with 8 bases separating them. Germline V gene lookup returns CDR1 SNHLY and CDR2 FYNNEI. The CDR3 loop reads CASSESGFNQPQHF. For the CDR3, the DNA is TGTGCCAGCAGTGAATCGGGGTTCAATCAGCCCCAGCATTTT.